This T cell receptor (beta chain) was retrieved from a study of cytomegalovirus exposure and HLA in healthy donors. Study-wide results and limits: A missense DCLRE1C variant was associated with V- and J-gene trimming of TCR beta chains in a later analysis, and an independent cohort replicated the association. Common viral pathogens (according to a later analysis) appeared linked to several of the most significant clusters. Later work showed greater clonal expansion in HLA-associated TCR beta chains than in equally common others.

In germline, CDR1 is MNHEY, CDR2 SMNVEV (reference sequence). Trimming stripped 2 bases from V and 1 base from J, with 8 bases between. This CDR3 spans 14 amino acids. The PCR ran on 60 Vbeta and 13 Jbeta primers. Methods used by the authors: Later analysis identified tens of millions of unique TCR beta chains, around 10 million shared. Sequencing used immunoSEQ multiplex PCR; TCRdb keeps in-frame clones, though not all of them. V and J calls plus clone size are reproduced from that table; the DNA served to infer D and trimming. The sample shows 90,000 to 120,000 clones, roughly 85% of them seen only once. The table lists this clone with a count of one. Its antigen remains unidentified.

This TCR was sampled from a woman in her thirties or forties in good health and CMV-seronegative. V and J are TRBV27 and TRBJ1-2; D call uncertain. Sequences were obtained from PBMCs. This CDR3 is CASSLHGVNYGYTF. CDR3 sequence (DNA): TGTGCCAGCAGTTTACACGGTGTTAACTATGGCTACACCTTC.